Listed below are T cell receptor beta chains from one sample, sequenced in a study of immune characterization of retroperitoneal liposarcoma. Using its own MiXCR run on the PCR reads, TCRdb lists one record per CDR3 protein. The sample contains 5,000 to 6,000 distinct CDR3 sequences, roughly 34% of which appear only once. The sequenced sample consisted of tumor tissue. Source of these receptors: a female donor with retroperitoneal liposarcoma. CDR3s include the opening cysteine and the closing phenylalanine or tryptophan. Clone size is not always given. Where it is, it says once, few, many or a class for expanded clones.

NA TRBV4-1 CASSQRLAGGFFDQETQYF
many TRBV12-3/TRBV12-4 CASIRTSGGTDTQYF
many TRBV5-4 CASSAGTTSTDTQYF
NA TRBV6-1 CASSERDSENYEQYF
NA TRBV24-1 CATSDLGTSSTDTQYF
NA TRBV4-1 CASSQDLGTRFGTDTQYF
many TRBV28 CASSALAFSNEQFF
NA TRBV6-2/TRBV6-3 CASSSSGGAKNIQYF
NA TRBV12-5 CASGIGPTNQPQHF
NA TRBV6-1 CASSEGLAGVSEQFF
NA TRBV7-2 CASSFRGSTDTQYF
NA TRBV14 CASSQEGALNEQYF
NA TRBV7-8 CASSSSRFVSYNEQYF
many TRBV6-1 CASSSMDLPDNEQYF
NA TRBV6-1 CASSEIHTGRNNEQFF
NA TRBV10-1 CASSESLGEQYF
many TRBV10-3 CAISEGIAGYNEQFF
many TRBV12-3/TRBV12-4 CASSPDGNPYNEQFF
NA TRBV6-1 CASSNRVSYEQYF
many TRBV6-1 CASRPTVTDTQYF
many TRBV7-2 CASSLVREAEQFF
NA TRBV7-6 CASSLTSGEQFF
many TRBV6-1 CASKGPLNSGANVLTF
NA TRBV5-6 CASSWRGAEQYF
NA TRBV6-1 CASSVHSGANVLTF
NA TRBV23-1 CASSHTGAVAGGQDNEQFF
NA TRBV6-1 CASSLSGTGLAGGGTQYF
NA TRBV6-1 CASSEVERLDEQYF
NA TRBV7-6 CASSSEPGQLDEQFF